These 25 T cell receptor beta chains were all obtained from the same sample, sequenced in a study of blood T cell repertoires in COVID-19 (dated by TCRdb to the early 2020s). The library was obtained by the immunoSEQ multiplex PCR assay. TCRdb provides this immuneACCESS table in a form limited to in-frame rearrangements. Some clones are lacking; in checked studies, under half of them reflect an unresolved V gene, and why the rest are absent is not known. In this sample the table shows a few hundred thousand clones, approximately 90% of which occur a single time. In total, the top ten clones hold approximately 4.1% of the sample. Sequencing was done on a sample of peripheral blood. All receptors come from a woman aged 60-70 years with COVID-19, enrolled during active disease.

This clone was counted a single time. The V gene is TRBV2, the J gene TRBJ1-4; D gene uncertain. The V and J ends lost 6 bases and 5 bases respectively, with 13 bases between them. CDR3 size: 14 residues. Germline V gene sequence: CDR1 SNHLY, CDR2 FYNNEI. The CDR3 nucleotides read TGTGCCAGCAGCCCTCGTAGATTAAATGAAAAACTGTTTTTT. Amino acids: CASSPRRLNEKLFF.

In its sample, this clone was seen once. CDR3 DNA sequence: TGTGCCAGCAGCTTAACGTTATGGGCCCTCTCTGGAAACACCATATATTTT. Its protein is CASSLTLWALSGNTIYF. J is TRBJ1-3 and V is TRBV7-3; no definite D call. There are 17 residues in the CDR3. In germline, CDR1 is SGHTA, CDR2 FQGTGA. Trimming pared 0 bases from V and 0 bases from J, leaving 12 bases between. The full variable domain, completed using reference TRBV7-3 and TRBJ1-3, is GAGVSQTPSNKVTEKGKYVELRCDPISGHTALYWYRQSLGQGPEFLIYFQGTGAADDSGLPNDRFFAVRPEGSVSTLKIQRTERGDSAVYLCASSLTLWALSGNTIYFGEGSWLTVV.

The V and J genes are TRBV10-3 and TRBJ2-5, with a tentative D call TRBD2 (5 bases). Germline CDR1 reads ENHRY; CDR2 reads SYGVKD. V was shortened by 5 bases and J by 2 bases, with 6 bases between the two germline ends. The CDR3 spans 12 residues. The CDR3 nucleotides are TGTGCCATCAGTCCGGGACAAGAGACCCAGTACTTC. It is translated as CAISPGQETQYF.

V usage is TRBV14 and J usage is TRBJ1-6; 11 bases agree with TRBD1. Germline CDR1 is SGHDN and CDR2 is FVKESK. CDR3 length: 15 residues. The V and J ends lost 4 bases and 6 bases, in that order; junction bases with no gene match: 2. The CDR3 is CASSPGQGVNSPLHF. In nucleotides, the CDR3 is TGTGCCAGCAGCCCGGGACAGGGGGTTAATTCACCCCTCCACTTT. The complete variable domain, with remaining parts taken from reference TRBV14 and TRBJ1-6, reads EAGVTQFPSHSVIEKGQTVTLRCDPISGHDNLYWYRRVMGKEIKFLLHFVKESKQDESGMPNNRFLAERTGGTYSTLKVQPAELEDSGVYFCASSPGQGVNSPLHFGNGTRLTVT.

V usage is TRBV6-5 and J usage is TRBJ2-3; D is unresolved. The CDR3 consists of 15 residues. Germline CDR1 reads MNHEY; CDR2 reads SVGAGI. V was trimmed by 6 bases and J by 0 bases, leaving 13 bases between them. As DNA, the CDR3 is TGTGCCAGCAGGGATGCTAGGCTTAGCACAGATACGCAGTATTTT. Translating gives CASRDARLSTDTQYF.

The rearrangement uses TRBV19 and TRBJ2-7, with 9 bases lining up with TRBD1. There are 14 residues in the CDR3. Trimming at V came to 5 bases and at J to 4 bases, leaving 6 bases not matched to a gene. In germline, CDR1 is LNHDA, CDR2 SQIVND (reference sequence). For the CDR3, the DNA is TGTGCCAGTAGTCTCGCGACAGGGGGGTACGAGCAGTACTTC. Its protein is CASSLATGGYEQYF.

The rearrangement uses TRBV27 and TRBJ2-2; possibly TRBD1 for D (6 bases). Germline CDR1 reads MNHEY; CDR2 reads SMNVEV (reference sequence). The CDR3 extends over 14 amino acids. Trimming shortened V by 6 bases and J by 1 base, and 9 bases separated the two germline ends. The chain's CDR3 is CASRGHRNTGELFF. CDR3 DNA sequence: TGTGCCAGCAGGGGACATAGGAACACCGGGGAGCTGTTTTTT.

This sequence joins TRBV11-3 and TRBJ1-4; D possibly corresponds to TRBD1 (5 bases). Germline V CDR1 and CDR2: SGHNT, YENEEA. V was shortened by 5 bases and J by 4 bases, with 11 bases between the two germline ends. The CDR3 length is 14 residues. CDR3 protein: CASSERGCNEKLFF. CDR3 bases: TGTGCCAGCAGCGAAAGGGGCTGTAATGAAAAACTGTTTTTT.

CDR3 sequence reads: CASSSRHEVEQYF. In DNA, the CDR3 is TGTGCCAGCAGCTCTCGCCACGAGGTCGAGCAGTACTTC. The V call is TRBV27, the J call TRBJ2-7; no clear D. This CDR3 is built from 13 residues. Germline lookup yields CDR1 MNHEY and CDR2 SMNVEV (reference sequence). Deletions cut 6 bases from V and 6 bases from J, with 15 bases between.

The table lists this clone with a count of one. The chain employs TRBV7-9 and TRBJ1-1; D not certain. V was cut by 6 bases and J by 4 bases, with 9 bases left in between. The CDR3 loop spans 12 amino acids. Looked up from germline, CDR1 is SEHNR and CDR2 is FQNEAQ (reference sequence). The CDR3 DNA is TGTGCCAGCAGGCCTGGACTCACTGAAGCTTTCTTT. It specifies CASRPGLTEAFF.

J is TRBJ2-2 and V is TRBV10-3; D ambiguous. This CDR3 has 13 amino acids. The germline CDR1 and CDR2 sequences are ENHRY and SYGVKD. V dropped 7 bases and J dropped 0 bases, with 6 bases sitting between them. The CDR3 region is CAIKAANTGELFF. CDR3 nucleotide sequence: TGTGCCATCAAAGCCGCGAACACCGGGGAGCTGTTTTTT.

The chain joins TRBV5-8 to TRBJ1-5, with a tentative D call TRBD1 (5 bases). V was trimmed by 0 bases and J by 7 bases, leaving 20 bases between them. This CDR3 region has 17 residues. CDR1 and CDR2 (germline): SGHTS, YDEGEE. CDR3 region: CASSLAYWGGVGQPQHF. Here the CDR3 DNA reads TGTGCCAGCAGCTTGGCTTATTGGGGGGGTGTGGGACAGCCCCAGCATTTT.

V gene TRBV7-6 combines with J gene TRBJ1-5; maybe TRBD1 (5 bases). This CDR3 comprises 15 residues. Germline CDR1 SGHVS, CDR2 FNYEAQ. V was shortened by 11 bases and J by 0 bases, with 17 bases between the two germline ends. CDR3 in DNA: TGTGCCTTAGAGACGGGGGAGGATAGCAATCAGCCCCAGCATTTT. Encoded protein: CALETGEDSNQPQHF.

This clone was seen many times. V and J are TRBV5-4 and TRBJ2-1; D possibly corresponds to TRBD1 (6 bases). CDR3 length: 14 amino acids. In germline, CDR1 is SGHNT, CDR2 YYREEE (reference sequence). Trimming removed 2 bases at V and 9 bases at J, with 15 bases between. The CDR3 coding sequence is TGTGCCAGCAGCTTTCCCGGACAGCAGAGTGAGCAGTTCTTC. It codes for CASSFPGQQSEQFF.

The table lists this clone with a count of one. Distinct nucleotide sequences in the sample also encode this CDR3. The rearrangement links TRBV18 to TRBJ2-5, with D tentatively TRBD1 (5 bases). Trimming shortened V by 3 bases and J by 4 bases, and 9 bases separated the two germline ends. CDR3 length: 13 residues. Germline values: CDR1 KGHSH, CDR2 LQKENI. CDR3 residues: CASSPRQTETQYF. DNA of the CDR3: TGTGCCAGCTCACCTAGACAGACAGAGACCCAGTACTTC. The full variable domain, its missing parts supplied by reference TRBV18 and TRBJ2-5, is NAGVMQNPRHLVRRRGQEARLRCSPMKGHSHVYWYRQLPEEGLKFMVYLQKENIIDESGMPKERFSAEFPKEGPSILRIQQVVRGDSAAYFCASSPRQTETQYFGPGTRLLVL.

This chain links TRBV6-5 with TRBJ2-2; D is possibly TRBD2 (6 bases). This CDR3 spans 14 amino acids. Looked up from germline, CDR1 is MNHEY and CDR2 is SVGAGI. Trimming pared 8 bases from V and 4 bases from J, leaving 14 bases between. CDR3 sequence: CASAQPGGTGELFF. The CDR3, as DNA: TGTGCCAGCGCCCAGCCCGGGGGCACCGGGGAGCTGTTTTTT.

This clone was seen a single time. This chain links TRBV29-1 with TRBJ1-1, with 7 bases matching TRBD1. V lost 1 base and J lost 0; bases outside the gene matches: 2. The CDR3 totals 14 residues. Germline V gives CDR1 SQVTM, CDR2 ANQGSEA. The CDR3 sequence: CSVEGGQVNTEAFF. The CDR3 region has the DNA TGCAGCGTTGAAGGCGGACAGGTGAACACTGAAGCTTTCTTT. Looking up the rest from reference TRBV29-1 and TRBJ1-1 gives the full variable domain: SAVISQKPSRDICQRGTSLTIQCQVDSQVTMMFWYRQQPGQSLTLIATANQGSEATYESGFVIDKFPISRPNLTFSTLTVSNMSPEDSSIYLCSVEGGQVNTEAFFGQGTRLTVV.

The table lists this clone with a count of one. The V call is TRBV6-1, the J call TRBJ2-5; 13 bases are shared with TRBD2. V lost 4 bases to trimming and J lost 2 bases; unmatched junction nucleotides: 4. The CDR3 has 16 residues. Looked up from germline, CDR1 is MNHNS and CDR2 is SASEGT. In nucleotides, the CDR3 is TGTGCCAGCAGTGTCGGGACTAGCGGGATACAAGAGACCCAGTACTTC. Protein sequence: CASSVGTSGIQETQYF.

This sequence joins TRBV5-6 and TRBJ1-2, with D perhaps matching TRBD1 (6 bases). The V and J ends lost 4 bases and 4 bases respectively, with 14 bases between them. The CDR3 length is 14 residues. Germline V CDR1 and CDR2: SGHDT, YYEEEE. CDR3 nucleotide sequence: TGTGCCAGCAGCGCCCGTCTAGGGGGCTATGGCTACACCTTC. Its translation: CASSARLGGYGYTF.

The CDR3 loop reads CASSRRAGVNTEAFF. CDR3 nucleotide sequence: TGTGCCAGTAGTAGGCGGGCAGGAGTGAACACTGAAGCTTTCTTT. V is TRBV19 and J is TRBJ1-1; D uncertain. CDR3 length equals 15 residues. The V gene's germline CDR1 is LNHDA and CDR2 SQIVND (reference sequence). V was clipped by 4 bases and J by 0 bases, with 12 bases between them. The complete variable domain, with remaining parts taken from reference TRBV19 and TRBJ1-1, reads DGGITQSPKYLFRKEGQNVTLSCEQNLNHDAMYWYRQDPGQGLRLIYYSQIVNDFQKGDIAEGYSVSREKKESFPLTVTSAQKNPTAFYLCASSRRAGVNTEAFFGQGTRLTVV.

This chain uses TRBV12-5 with TRBJ1-1; 7 positions agree with TRBD1. Germline CDR1 LGHNT, CDR2 FRNRAP. This CDR3 spans 13 amino acids. V lost 6 bases to trimming and J lost 7 bases; unmatched junction nucleotides: 8. This chain's CDR3 is CASGPGTAIEAFF. The CDR3 DNA follows: TGTGCTAGTGGCCCTGGGACAGCGATTGAAGCTTTCTTT.

The J gene is TRBJ2-5, the V gene TRBV6-4, with D possibly being TRBD1 (6 bases). Germline CDR1 and CDR2: MRHNA and SNTAGT. V gave up 0 bases and J gave up 5 bases, with 10 bases separating them. The CDR3 extends over 14 amino acids. Written as DNA, the CDR3 is TGTGCCAGCAGTGACTCGTTCCAGGGGGAGACCCAGTACTTC. Residues: CASSDSFQGETQYF.

This clone occurred once. The chain joins TRBV6-5 to TRBJ1-3; D ambiguous. The CDR3 extends over 14 amino acids. CDR1 and CDR2 from the germline V gene are MNHEY and SVGAGI. V lost 6 bases and J lost 0, with 9 bases in between. The CDR3, as DNA: TGTGCCAGCAGCGCAGGATTCTCTGGAAACACCATATATTTT. It translates to CASSAGFSGNTIYF.

Details on this clone: The same CDR3 can be traced to other DNA sequences in this sample. J is TRBJ1-4 and V is TRBV18; D might be TRBD1 (5 bases). From germline, CDR1 is KGHSH and CDR2 LQKENI. The CDR3 loop spans 13 amino acids. V dropped 3 bases and J dropped 6 bases, with 8 bases sitting between them. The CDR3 spells CASSPGQDEKLFF. The DNA for the CDR3 is TGTGCCAGCTCACCGGGGCAGGATGAAAAACTGTTTTTT.

The chain joins TRBV30 to TRBJ1-2; 9 bases agree with TRBD1. Germline CDR1 reads GTSNPN; CDR2 reads SVGIG (reference sequence). CDR3 length: 15 residues. V gave up 1 base and J gave up 2 bases; unmatched junction bases: 5. CDR3 protein: CAWSAHGTGNYGYTF. The CDR3 bases are TGTGCCTGGAGTGCCCACGGGACAGGGAACTATGGCTACACCTTC. The whole variable domain, filled in from reference TRBV30 and TRBJ1-2, reads SQTIHQWPATLVQPVGSPLSLECTVEGTSNPNLYWYRQAAGRGLQLLFYSVGIGQISSEVPQNLSASRPQDRQFILSSKKLLLSDSGFYLCAWSAHGTGNYGYTFGSGTRLTVV.